This entry lists 5 T cell receptor beta chains sequenced from one sample in a study of somatic mutations in cytotoxic T cells in rheumatoid arthritis. Generated by immunoSEQ multiplex PCR, the TCRdb table keeps only in-frame clones and is missing some. The profile covers some 17,000 clones, with roughly four fifths appearing a single time and about 20% taken by the ten largest. Material: CD8+ T cells sorted from blood. Source of these receptors: an adult with rheumatoid arthritis.

V and J are TRBV19 and TRBJ2-7, with D tentatively TRBD2 (6 bases). V lost 2 bases and J 5 bases, leaving 7 bases between the germline ends. This CDR3 comprises 12 residues. The germline CDR1 and CDR2 sequences are LNHDA and SQIVND (reference sequence). In nucleotides, the CDR3 is TGTGCCAGTAGTATATGGGGGGACGAGCAGTACTTC. This gives the protein CASSIWGDEQYF.

The genes are TRBV13 and TRBJ2-5; D call uncertain. In germline, CDR1 is PRHDT, CDR2 FYEKMQ (reference sequence). This CDR3 contains 12 residues. V was trimmed by 4 bases and J by 5 bases, leaving 8 bases between them. The CDR3 DNA reads as TGTGCCAGCAGCTCCCACTTGGAGACCCAGTACTTC. Residues: CASSSHLETQYF.

The J gene is TRBJ2-7, the V gene TRBV7-6; 12 nucleotides match TRBD2. This CDR3 region has 15 residues. The V segment lost 5 bases and the J segment 2 bases; nucleotides outside the gene matches: 4. CDR1 is SGHVS and CDR2 is FNYEAQ in the germline V gene. The CDR3 DNA sequence: TGTGCCAGCAGCCGAGGACTAGCGGGACCCTACGAGCAGTACTTC. Protein: CASSRGLAGPYEQYF. Looking up the rest from reference TRBV7-6 and TRBJ2-7 gives the full variable domain: GAGVSQSPRYKVTKRGQDVALRCDPISGHVSLYWYRQALGQGPEFLTYFNYEAQQDKSGLPNDRFSAERPEGSISTLTIQRTEQRDSAMYRCASSRGLAGPYEQYFGPGTRLTVT.

V usage is TRBV9 and J usage is TRBJ2-7; 7 bases match TRBD1. CDR3 length: 16 amino acids. Germline values: CDR1 SGDLS, CDR2 YYNGEE. V shed 0 bases and J 1 base; nucleotides not matched to a gene: 7. CDR3 region: CASSVVGDSLSYEQYF. The CDR3 DNA follows: TGTGCCAGCAGCGTAGTTGGGGACAGCTTGTCCTACGAGCAGTACTTC.

The chain employs TRBV29-1 and TRBJ1-2; weak D call: TRBD1 (5 bases). The CDR3 has 11 residues. Germline V lookup: CDR1 SQVTM, CDR2 ANQGSEA. The germline V and J ends were trimmed by 0 bases and 7 bases, with 6 bases remaining between them. The chain's CDR3 is CSVEDGGGYTF. DNA of the CDR3: TGCAGCGTTGAAGACGGGGGTGGCTACACCTTC. The whole variable domain, filled in from reference TRBV29-1 and TRBJ1-2, reads SAVISQKPSRDICQRGTSLTIQCQVDSQVTMMFWYRQQPGQSLTLIATANQGSEATYESGFVIDKFPISRPNLTFSTLTVSNMSPEDSSIYLCSVEDGGGYTFGSGTRLTVV.